This T cell receptor (beta chain) appears in the sequencing data of a study of regulatory T cells in long-lasting Graves disease. Time point in this sample: newly diagnosed GD, antithyroid drugs for less than 3 months. Researchers made the TCR library from RNA that was extracted from PBMCs. This clonotype has a count of ten or more. Its antigen remains unknown. The V and J ends lost 0 bases and 1 base respectively, with 8 bases between them. CDR3 length: 15 amino acids. Germline assignment: CDR1 SGHRS and CDR2 YFSETQ. General study results and limits: Among samples with persistent disease, TRBV28, TRBJ1-2 and TRBJ2-5 were favored.

According to the study, TCR beta libraries were built with iRepertoire HTBI primers and CDR3-region Arm-PCR. MiXCR, applied by TCRdb to the multiplex PCR reads, yields one record per CDR3 protein. The table lists roughly 560,000 distinct CDR3 sequences, about 16% of them singletons. These records were also assigned to another study, of T cells in Graves' hyperthyroidism and ophthalmopathy. From that study: Blood also held most thyroid clonotypes expanded beyond 0.001.

The chain uses TRBV5-1 and TRBJ2-1; D uncertain. The TCR originated in a woman aged 35-60 years with Graves disease. The specimen comprised peripheral blood mononuclear cells (PBMCs), sampled at new diagnosis, from a patient treated with antithyroid drugs. CDR3 residues: CASSLAQVSYNEQFF. In nucleotides, the CDR3 is TGCGCCAGCAGCTTGGCCCAGGTGTCCTACAATGAGCAGTTCTTC.